A selection of T cell receptor beta chains follows, all from one sample in a study of blood T cell repertoires in COVID-19. TCRdb's table, derived via immunoSEQ multiplex PCR, lists solely in-frame clones and lacks some. The profile covers 100,000 to 120,000 clones, with about 80% appearing a single time and 16% taken by the ten largest. Sequenced input: peripheral blood. The source is a woman of 80 years or more with active or convalescent COVID-19. Each CDR3 is given with its conserved first and last residue. Some rows have no size entry. The others give once, few or many, or a class for an expanded clone.

abundance	v_gene	CDR3aa
-	TRBV5-1	CASSLGAGGRHGYTF
-	TRBV27	CASSSGTSGRPDTQYF
few	TRBV24-1	CATSDTTSGVTNTGELFF
-	TRBV28	CASSSAGGTQYF
-	TRBV5-6	CASSLGLASWGEQFF
-	TRBV5-1	CASSLGGLAGVNEQFF
-	TRBV20-1	CSASDNRAPHNQPQHF
-	TRBV2	CASSEIGMAGGYTF
few	TRBV7-9	CASSSPLVAGYGYTF
-	TRBV12-5	CASGTGTAYEQYF
-	TRBV2	CASSGGGTRNSYNEQFF
-	TRBV5-1	CASSRTGATGELFF
-	TRBV6-6	CASSRRGGTSGANVLTF
-	TRBV18	CASSPIAFGQVDGYTF
few	TRBV5-6	CASSLYGTGVNEQYF
-	TRBV9	CASSVATGTSQSEQYF
-	TRBV5-6	CASSPKRGLAVGANVLTF
once	TRBV6-5	CASSWTADYGYTF
-	TRBV4-2	CASSQSGTSGYNEQFF
few	TRBV6-2/TRBV6-3	CASSPPPTVPLLTF
-	TRBV7-9	CASTNGPSRSEQYF
-	TRBV11-1	CASSIGAGGSYNEQFF
-	TRBV3-1/TRBV3-2	CASSRRGEEQETQYF
-	TRBV30	CAWSVTGGNQPQHF
-	TRBV19	CASRVAANTGELFF
-	TRBV6-5	CASSTGTTDTQYF
once	TRBV18	CASSPLAGGEGEQFF
-	TRBV6-2/TRBV6-3	CASSYHPGQGLAEQETQYF
-	TRBV2	CASREDRFANTGELFF
-	TRBV29-1	CSVSDTTGELFF
-	TRBV5-5	CASSTRQPAKIYNEQFF
-	TRBV6-2/TRBV6-3	CASSTETSRSTDTQYF
few	TRBV11-2	CASSGPGNQPQHF
few	TRBV2	CASSLSLGTEAFF
-	TRBV4-3	CASSLDRSINYGYTF
-	TRBV5-8	CASSLIQGGGYEKLFF
-	TRBV18	CASSPRTSGKETQYF
-	TRBV7-9	CASSPTANEKLFF
-	TRBV29-1	CSGGLLREKTQYF
few	TRBV2	CASEVGRGGEQFF
-	TRBV6-1	CASSEWFGEQPQHF
-	TRBV7-2	CASSVEGGRQQYF
-	TRBV5-4	CASSPPPTGGTDTQYF
-	TRBV15	CATSREQGKRAFF
-	TRBV10-1	CASSERTVFVNTEAFF
few	TRBV20-1	CSVWGDEQFF
-	TRBV2	CASTLRGAGNSPLHF
once	TRBV5-1	CASSTTGTTVNTGELFF
-	TRBV12-5	CASAATGISPLHF
few	TRBV24-1	CATSDPRQGSWTSGRAGQETQYF
-	TRBV6-5	CASRARGTRAQPQHF
-	TRBV28	CASSSLYGYTF
-	TRBV7-3	CASSLGGRGNTEAFF
-	TRBV4-3	CATSPSWGRTDTQYF
-	TRBV28	CASATGHYGYTF